The count of the clone carrying this T cell receptor (beta chain) is one. The target antigen is unknown. The data belong to a study of cytomegalovirus exposure and HLA in healthy donors. The table came from immunoSEQ multiplex PCR; TCRdb's copy has only in-frame clones and leaves some out. The sample has about 58,000 clones; about 88% are singletons. Study-wide results and caveats: Some public TCRs appeared in many individuals, while most sequences were rare. The classifier reportedly diagnosed cytomegalovirus status with high sensitivity and specificity. In vitro experiments confirmed that a few CMV-associated chains were specific for CMV antigens.

The material sequenced was PBMCs. The receptor's source is a young man in good health and CMV-seronegative.

Here the CDR3 DNA reads TGTGCCAGCAGTGCGATTTCTACTAGCGGGAGGGCCGTCACAGATACGCAGTATTTT. Translation gives CASSAISTSGRAVTDTQYF. This chain joins TRBV28 and TRBJ2-3; 13 bases map to TRBD2. Germline CDR1 is MDHEN and CDR2 is SYDVKM. J was trimmed by 2 bases and V by 5 bases; bases with no gene match: 13. The CDR3 is made up of 19 amino acids.